The present entry profiles one TCR beta chain with its context. CDR1 LNHNV and CDR2 YYDKDF come from the germline V gene (reference sequence). Trimming took off 0 bases at V and 0 bases at J, with 9 bases between the two ends. This CDR3 region has 15 residues. The data are from a study of blood T cell repertoires in COVID-19. Turning to the study itself: Donors in the United States, Italy and Spain gave samples during acute or convalescent COVID-19. PBMCs, B-cell-depleted T cells, or T cells were the source of the cDNA or gDNA that made up the material.

Produced via immunoSEQ multiplex PCR; TCRdb's table is partial and in-frame only. The sample records 55,000 to 65,000 clones, roughly three quarters being singletons. Specimen: peripheral blood. The origin of this receptor is a man aged 55 to 69 with acute or convalescent COVID-19. The chain recombines TRBV15 with TRBJ2-7; no definite D call. In DNA, the CDR3 is TGTGCCACCAGCAGAGAAATGTATAGCTCCTACGAGCAGTACTTC. Its translation: CATSREMYSSYEQYF.